These 19 T cell receptor beta chains came from one sample sequenced in a study of cytomegalovirus exposure and HLA in healthy donors (dated by TCRdb to about 2017). Library generation was performed with the immunoSEQ multiplex PCR assay. For the multiplex PCR, a mixture combining 60 forward primers for TCR Vbeta segments and 13 reverse primers for TCR Jbeta segments was used. TCRdb provides this immuneACCESS table in a form limited to in-frame rearrangements. Some clones are lacking; in checked studies, under half of them reflect an unresolved V gene, and why the rest are absent is not known. Counted in this sample were more than 50,000 clones; roughly 77% of them appeared once. Approximately 22% of the sample is taken by the ten largest. The sequenced material came from PBMCs. These receptor sequences come from a woman aged 40-49 years in good health and CMV-seropositive.

This chain joins TRBV9 and TRBJ1-1; D uncertain. Germline lookup yields CDR1 SGDLS and CDR2 YYNGEE. The CDR3 extends over 14 amino acids. V shed 0 bases and J shed 5 bases, with 11 bases lying between them. The CDR3 region is CASSVESTGTEAFF. The CDR3 DNA follows: TGTGCCAGCAGCGTAGAGAGTACCGGGACTGAAGCTTTCTTT.

The rearrangement uses TRBV13 and TRBJ1-4, with 7 positions matching TRBD1. Trimming at V came to 2 bases and at J to 8 bases, leaving 5 bases not matched to a gene. The CDR3 totals 14 residues. Germline V gene lookup returns CDR1 PRHDT and CDR2 FYEKMQ (reference sequence). CDR3 sequence: CASSLRQGNEKLFF. The CDR3 DNA sequence: TGTGCCAGCAGCTTAAGACAGGGAAACGAAAAACTGTTTTTT.

The chain links TRBV7-9 to TRBJ2-2; 8 bases are a match to TRBD2. V trimming: 4 bases; J trimming: 7 bases; junction bases outside the gene matches: 5. Germline V gene sequence: CDR1 SEHNR, CDR2 FQNEAQ (reference sequence). This CDR3 region has 14 residues. The CDR3 coding sequence is TGTGCCAGCAGCTCGGGGGGGCTTGGCGGGGAGCTGTTTTTT. It translates to CASSSGGLGGELFF.

A single count supports this clone. The chain couples TRBV27 to TRBJ2-3; maybe TRBD1 (5 bases). CDR1 is MNHEY and CDR2 is SMNVEV in the germline V gene (reference sequence). The CDR3 spans 13 residues. V lost 6 bases and J lost 6, with 13 bases in between. The CDR3 sequence is CASRVQGADTQYF. The CDR3 region has the DNA TGTGCCAGCAGGGTTCAGGGCGCGGATACGCAGTATTTT.

There are a few counts of this clone. This chain's CDR3 is CASSPGQLTEAFF. The CDR3 DNA reads as TGTGCCAGCAGCCCAGGACAACTCACTGAAGCTTTCTTT. V is TRBV5-6 and J is TRBJ1-1, with D possibly being TRBD1 (5 bases). Trimming took off 4 bases at V and 4 bases at J, with 11 bases between the two ends. Germline assignment: CDR1 SGHDT and CDR2 YYEEEE. There are 13 residues in the CDR3. Filled out from reference TRBV5-6 and TRBJ1-1, the complete variable domain reads DAGVTQSPTHLIKTRGQQVTLRCSPKSGHDTVSWYQQALGQGPQFIFQYYEEEERQRGNFPDRFSGHQFPNYSSELNVNALLLGDSALYLCASSPGQLTEAFFGQGTRLTVV.

The CDR3 here is CASSTGTLGEQFF. The CDR3 DNA is TGCGCCAGCAGTACCGGGACTCTGGGTGAGCAGTTCTTC. J is TRBJ2-1 and V is TRBV10-2; weak D call: TRBD2 (6 bases). There are 13 residues in the CDR3. The V gene lost 5 bases and the J gene lost 9 bases, with 14 bases spanning the gap. CDR1 and CDR2 from the germline V gene are WSHSY and SAAADI.

The chain carries TRBV6-6 and TRBJ2-7; 10 nucleotides agree with TRBD2. The CDR3 spans 16 residues. Germline CDR1 MNHNY, CDR2 SVGAGI (reference sequence). V lost 6 bases and J lost 7; bases outside the gene matches: 15. Here the CDR3 DNA reads TGTGCCAGCAGCCCCTATTCCCAGCGGGGGGGCCTGGAGCAGTACTTC. It translates to CASSPYSQRGGLEQYF.

This chain uses TRBV7-2 with TRBJ1-6, with D possibly TRBD1 on 5 matching bases. CDR1 is SGHTA and CDR2 is FQGNSA in the germline V gene. CDR3 length: 14 amino acids. Trimming stripped 10 bases from V and 4 bases from J, with 14 bases between. The DNA for the CDR3 is TGTGCCACCCAACCCGACAGTTATAATTCACCCCTCCACTTT. It translates to CATQPDSYNSPLHF. Together with reference TRBV7-2 and TRBJ1-6, the CDR3 gives the full variable domain: GAGVSQSPSNKVTEKGKDVELRCDPISGHTALYWYRQSLGQGLEFLIYFQGNSAPDKSGLPSDRFSAERTGGSVSTLTIQRTQQEDSAVYLCATQPDSYNSPLHFGNGTRLTVT.

This rearrangement joins TRBV7-2 to TRBJ2-7; D call uncertain. Trimming stripped 5 bases from V and 5 bases from J, with 13 bases between. This CDR3 has 13 amino acids. The germline CDR1 and CDR2 sequences are SGHTA and FQGNSA. The CDR3 coding sequence is TGTGCCAGCAGCATCCCAGTTCGGGACGAGCAGTACTTC. This gives the protein CASSIPVRDEQYF.

The chain joins TRBV6-4 to TRBJ1-1; 8 bases fit TRBD1. The CDR3 has 12 amino acids. The V gene's germline CDR1 is MRHNA and CDR2 SNTAGT. V was clipped by 10 bases and J by 5 bases; unmatched bases: 6. CDR3 amino acids: CANTGGGTEAFF. CDR3 DNA sequence: TGTGCCAACACAGGGGGTGGAACTGAAGCTTTCTTT.

The chain couples TRBV5-1 to TRBJ2-7; TRBD1 agrees at 10 bases. Germline V CDR1 and CDR2: SGHRS, YFSETQ. The CDR3 runs 14 residues. V lost 3 bases to trimming and J lost 7 bases; unmatched junction nucleotides: 7. In DNA form, the CDR3 reads TGCGCCAGCAGCTCGGTCGGACAGGGGGGGGAGCAGTACTTC. It codes for CASSSVGQGGEQYF.

This clone was counted only a few times. The chain recombines TRBV6-4 with TRBJ2-1; weak D call: TRBD2 (5 bases). CDR3 size: 14 residues. CDR1 and CDR2 from the germline V gene are MRHNA and SNTAGT. Trimming took off 3 bases at V and 6 bases at J, with 12 bases between the two ends. As DNA, the CDR3 is TGTGCCAGCAGTGAATACGGGGAAGGCAATGAGCAGTTCTTC. Translation: CASSEYGEGNEQFF.

This chain connects TRBV29-1 to TRBJ1-3, with 9 positions matching TRBD1. Germline-derived CDR1 and CDR2 are SQVTM and ANQGSEA. This CDR3 is 14 amino acids long. After removal of 6 bases from V and 2 bases from J, the junction contained 5 bases not matched to a gene. For the CDR3, the DNA is TGCAGCGTGAAGGGGACAGGGCCTGGAAACACCATATATTTT. Translation gives CSVKGTGPGNTIYF.

This clone was counted at least ten times. The chain employs TRBV18 and TRBJ1-1, with a weak D call TRBD1 (6 bases). The germline V gene has CDR1 KGHSH and CDR2 LQKENI. This CDR3 contains 13 residues. V was trimmed by 4 bases and J by 1 base, leaving 7 bases between them. CDR3 in amino acids: CASSLDRNTEAFF. The DNA of the CDR3 is TGTGCCAGCTCACTGGACAGGAACACTGAAGCTTTCTTT.

V gene TRBV28 combines with J gene TRBJ1-5; D is undetermined. The V gene's germline CDR1 is MDHEN and CDR2 SYDVKM. V was trimmed by 4 bases and J by 7 bases, leaving 20 bases between them. This CDR3 is built from 16 residues. The CDR3 sequence is CASSSNTAVSRQPQHF. CDR3 bases: TGTGCCAGCAGTTCAAATACAGCCGTCTCCCGGCAGCCCCAGCATTTT.

The chain couples TRBV13 to TRBJ1-3; D is unclear. Trimming took 4 bases from V and 0 from J, leaving 7 bases between them. Per the germline V gene, CDR1 is PRHDT and CDR2 is FYEKMQ (reference sequence). The CDR3 runs 14 residues. In DNA, the CDR3 is TGTGCCAGCAGCTCGAGCTTCTCTGGAAACACCATATATTTT. It yields the protein CASSSSFSGNTIYF.

The V gene is TRBV27, the J gene TRBJ2-2; 10 bases agree with TRBD1. The CDR3 has 16 residues. The V and J ends lost 5 bases and 3 bases, in that order; junction bases with no gene match: 6. CDR1 is MNHEY and CDR2 is SMNVEV in the germline V gene (reference sequence). The DNA of the CDR3 is TGTGCCAGCAGTGTGACAGGGGGCGCGTACACCGGGGAGCTGTTTTTT. Residues: CASSVTGGAYTGELFF.

The chain uses TRBV6-5 and TRBJ1-6, with a weak D call TRBD1 (6 bases). The V gene lost 7 bases and the J gene lost 10 bases, with 11 bases spanning the gap. Germline loops: CDR1 MNHEY, CDR2 SVGAGI. This CDR3 spans 12 amino acids. CDR3 bases: TGTGCCAGCAAGCAGGGGTACTCACCCCTCCACTTT. It yields the protein CASKQGYSPLHF.

This chain uses TRBV6-5 with TRBJ2-1; tentatively, D is TRBD2 (6 bases). The CDR3 spans 13 residues. The germline V and J ends were trimmed by 5 bases and 9 bases, with 14 bases remaining between them. CDR1 is MNHEY, CDR2 SVGAGI, per germline. The DNA of the CDR3 is TGTGCCAGCAGTAGGACTATTAAGGGTGAGCAGTTCTTC. Protein: CASSRTIKGEQFF.